This T cell receptor beta chain was obtained from a study of T cells after yellow fever vaccination. One entry per CDR3 protein, called by TCRdb with MiXCR from the 5' RACE reads. The sample includes 40,000 to 55,000 distinct CDR3 sequences, 6% to 8.5% of them seen just once. This clonotype was observed many times. The length of the CDR3 is 15 residues. In germline, CDR1 is LNHNV, CDR2 YYDKDF (reference sequence). J was trimmed by 2 bases and V by 4 bases; bases with no gene match: 2. Findings of the study overall: In FACS-sorted repertoires, abundant clonotypes from the bulk population could appear as contaminants.

This receptor was taken from a man younger than 30 who received the YFV17D yellow fever vaccine. This rearrangement joins TRBV15 to TRBJ2-3; 11 bases map to TRBD2. The sequencing used CD8+ T cells not binding an NS4B(214-222) dextramer, sorted from PBMCs, collected 35 to 50 days after the first yellow fever vaccination. CDR3 DNA: TGTGCCACCAGCATGACTAGCGGGGACACAGATACGCAGTATTTT. Amino acid sequence: CATSMTSGDTDTQYF.